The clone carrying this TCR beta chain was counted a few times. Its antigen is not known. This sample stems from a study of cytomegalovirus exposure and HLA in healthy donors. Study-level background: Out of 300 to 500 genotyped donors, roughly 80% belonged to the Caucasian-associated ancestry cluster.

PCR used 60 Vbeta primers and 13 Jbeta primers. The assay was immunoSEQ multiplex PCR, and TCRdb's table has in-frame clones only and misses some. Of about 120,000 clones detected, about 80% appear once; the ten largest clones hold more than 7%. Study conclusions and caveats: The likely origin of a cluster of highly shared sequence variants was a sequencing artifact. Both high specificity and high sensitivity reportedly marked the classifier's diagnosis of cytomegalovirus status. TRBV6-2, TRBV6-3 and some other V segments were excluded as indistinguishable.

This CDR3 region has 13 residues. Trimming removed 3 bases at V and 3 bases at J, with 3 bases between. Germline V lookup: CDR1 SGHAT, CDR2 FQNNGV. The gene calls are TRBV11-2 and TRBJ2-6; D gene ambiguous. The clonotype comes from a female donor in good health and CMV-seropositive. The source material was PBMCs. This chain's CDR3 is CASSFGGANVLTF. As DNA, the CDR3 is TGTGCCAGCAGCTTCGGTGGGGCCAACGTCCTGACTTTC. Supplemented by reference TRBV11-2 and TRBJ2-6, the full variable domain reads EAGVAQSPRYKIIEKRQSVAFWCNPISGHATLYWYQQILGQGPKLLIQFQNNGVVDDSQLPKDRFSAERLKGVDSTLKIQPAKLEDSAVYLCASSFGGANVLTFGAGSRLTVL.